Reported below is one T cell receptor beta chain. These data come from a study of blood T cell repertoires in COVID-19. This CDR3 has 14 amino acids. Trimming pared 1 base from V and 4 bases from J, leaving 7 bases between. CDR1 and CDR2 from the germline V gene are SEHNR and FQNEAQ (reference sequence). Methods used by the authors: Reference gene primer amplification gave nucleated cell count estimates. Repertoires were generated with immunoSEQ multiplex PCR, while TCRdb's copy carries only in-frame clones and drops some. That table gives V, J and clone size, and the DNA gave D and trimming. The sample yields 150,000 to 200,000 clones, 80% to 90% seen once.

The V call is TRBV7-9, the J call TRBJ2-2; D uncertain. The material sequenced was peripheral blood. The clonotype was recovered from a young man who had recovered from COVID-19. The CDR3 nucleotides read TGTGCCAGCAGCTTAGTTTCGGTCACCGGGGAGCTGTTTTTT. As protein: CASSLVSVTGELFF.